The 3 T cell receptor beta chains below come from one sample, sequenced in a study of cytomegalovirus exposure and HLA in healthy donors. Primers included in the PCR were 60 Vbeta and 13 Jbeta primers. The protocol was immunoSEQ multiplex PCR, while the TCRdb copy is restricted to in-frame clones and leaves out a portion. The table shows around 130,000 clones, with around 70% occurring only once. Input material: PBMCs. The receptors were gathered from a man aged 40-49 years in good health and CMV-seropositive.

The V and J genes are TRBV18 and TRBJ2-7, with 9 bases identical to TRBD1. Unmatched junction bases numbered 4, after V lost 1 base and J lost 6 bases. Germline lookup yields CDR1 KGHSH and CDR2 LQKENI. The CDR3 consists of 14 residues. The CDR3 coding sequence is TGTGCCAGCTCACCACGACAGGGGGTGGGCGAGCAGTACTTC. Translated: CASSPRQGVGEQYF.

This clone was counted a few times. The chain links TRBV19 to TRBJ2-7; 7 nucleotides line up with TRBD2. V gave up 6 bases and J gave up 2 bases; unmatched junction bases: 4. Germline V gives CDR1 LNHDA, CDR2 SQIVND (reference sequence). This CDR3 is 13 amino acids long. The CDR3 nucleotides read TGTGCCAGTAGCGGGGGGAGGGCCTACGAGCAGTACTTC. As protein: CASSGGRAYEQYF. The whole variable domain, remainder taken from reference TRBV19 and TRBJ2-7, is DGGITQSPKYLFRKEGQNVTLSCEQNLNHDAMYWYRQDPGQGLRLIYYSQIVNDFQKGDIAEGYSVSREKKESFPLTVTSAQKNPTAFYLCASSGGRAYEQYFGPGTRLTVT.

This rearrangement joins TRBV5-1 to TRBJ2-1; D uncertain. The CDR3 is 11 residues long. Germline CDR1 and CDR2: SGHRS and YFSETQ. With 0 bases removed from V and 11 bases from J, the gap between germline ends came to 6 bases. The CDR3 nucleotides are TGCGCCAGCAGCTTGGGGCTGAAGCAGTTCTTC. This translates into CASSLGLKQFF.